A selection of T cell receptor beta chains follows, all from one sample in a study of response to subunit inactivated influenza vaccine. TCRdb redid the calling of the RT-PCR reads with MiXCR, one entry per CDR3 protein. The sample has about 480,000 distinct CDR3 sequences; roughly 27% are singletons. The source was CD4+ T cells sorted from PBMCs, collected 5 days after vaccination. The receptors derive from a man in his forties or fifties who received an inactivated influenza vaccine. CDR3s include the opening cysteine and the closing phenylalanine or tryptophan. Each record gives: J gene, CDR3 length, V gene, D gene, clone size, CDR3 protein, CDR3 DNA. The D gene is left open where the match is weak. Clone size is given for some rows only: seen once, a few or many times, or a class if the clone is expanded.

>TRBJ1-4|15|TRBV7-2|TRBD1|.
CASSKRTGVNEKLFF
TGTGCCAGCAGCAAAAGGACAGGGGTGAATGAAAAACTGTTTTTT
>TRBJ1-5|14|TRBV6-1|.|.
CASSQDPGYAPQHF
TGTGCCAGCAGTCAGGACCCCGGGTATGCCCCCCAGCATTTT
>TRBJ2-7|14|TRBV5-1|.|few
CASSEAGHSYEQYF
TGCGCCAGCAGCGAAGCGGGACACTCCTACGAGCAGTACTTC
>TRBJ2-5|14|TRBV9|TRBD2|.
CASSVSSGGETQYF
TGTGCCAGCAGCGTTAGTAGCGGGGGTGAGACCCAGTACTTC
>TRBJ1-6|13|TRBV10-3|TRBD1|many
CASKTGDNSPLHF
TGTGCCAGCAAGACAGGGGATAATTCACCCCTCCACTTT
>TRBJ2-5|15|TRBV29-1|TRBD1|.
CSVEHPGTGLETQYF
TGCAGCGTTGAACACCCCGGGACAGGGTTAGAGACCCAGTACTTC
>TRBJ2-3|15|TRBV18|TRBD1|few
CASSPSTGGGDTQYF
TGTGCCAGCTCACCCTCTACAGGGGGCGGAGATACGCAGTATTTT
>TRBJ1-6|15|TRBV6-5|.|.
CASSYDSSYNSPLHF
TGTGCCAGCAGTTACGACAGCTCCTATAATTCACCCCTCCACTTT
>TRBJ2-7|18|TRBV15|.|few
CATSRGVAPRGFTYEQYF
TGTGCCACCAGCAGAGGGGTTGCCCCCAGGGGCTTTACCTACGAGCAGTACTTC
>TRBJ1-3|13|TRBV7-2|.|few
CASSPIGRNTIYF
TGTGCCAGCAGCCCGATCGGAAGAAACACCATATATTTT
>TRBJ2-1|16|TRBV4-2|.|few
CASSQALLSSYNEQFF
TGTGCCAGCAGCCAAGCGCTTTTAAGCTCCTACAATGAGCAGTTCTTC
>TRBJ1-2|13|TRBV27|.|.
CASSRGGGYGYTF
TGTGCCAGCAGCCGGGGGGGAGGTTATGGCTACACCTTC
>TRBJ2-7|12|TRBV12-3/TRBV12-4|.|few
CASKGKTYEQYF
TGTGCCAGCAAGGGTAAAACCTACGAGCAGTACTTC
>TRBJ2-7|15|TRBV7-2|TRBD2|many
CASSRTSGSPGEQYF
TGTGCCAGCAGTAGGACTAGCGGGAGTCCAGGCGAGCAGTACTTC
>TRBJ2-2|12|TRBV3-1|.|.
CASISGAGELFF
TGTGCCAGCATCTCAGGGGCCGGGGAGCTGTTTTTT
>TRBJ1-1|13|TRBV5-1|.|many
CASSFQVNTEAFF
TGCGCCAGCAGCTTCCAGGTGAACACTGAAGCTTTCTTT
>TRBJ2-3|14|TRBV5-1|TRBD1|.
CASTRTGGDYTQYF
TGCGCCAGCACCAGGACAGGGGGTGATTATACGCAGTATTTT
>TRBJ2-5|14|TRBV30|.|.
CAWSVDSSTETQYF
TGTGCCTGGAGTGTAGATTCTAGCACAGAGACCCAGTACTTC
>TRBJ1-2|15|TRBV4-1|.|.
CASSQEGGRTYGYTF
TGCGCCAGCAGCCAAGAAGGGGGGAGAACCTATGGCTACACCTTC
>TRBJ2-7|14|TRBV20-1|TRBD1|few
CSASPPGQSYEQYF
TGCAGTGCTAGTCCGCCGGGACAGTCCTACGAGCAGTACTTC
>TRBJ1-5|20|TRBV24-1|TRBD1|few
CATSDLVRDRETLINQPQHF
TGTGCCACCAGTGACCTGGTCCGGGACAGGGAGACCCTAATCAATCAGCCCCAGCATTTT
>TRBJ2-5|16|TRBV5-5|.|few
CASSPGWEVGQETQYF
TGTGCCAGCAGCCCCGGATGGGAGGTAGGCCAAGAGACCCAGTACTTC
>TRBJ1-2|14|TRBV2|.|.
CASSGSGRNYGYTF
TGTGCCAGCAGTGGAAGCGGCAGAAACTATGGCTACACCTTC
>TRBJ1-6|16|TRBV10-3|.|.
CAISESGGRNNSPLHF
TGTGCCATCAGTGAGTCCGGGGGTAGGAATAATTCACCCCTCCACTTT
>TRBJ2-5|14|TRBV7-9|.|.
CASRLGQHSGTQYF
TGTGCCAGCAGACTCGGACAGCACAGCGGGACCCAGTACTTC
>TRBJ2-3|15|TRBV20-1|TRBD2|.
CSAIGTSGSRDTQYF
TGCAGTGCTATCGGGACTAGCGGGAGTAGGGATACGCAGTATTTT